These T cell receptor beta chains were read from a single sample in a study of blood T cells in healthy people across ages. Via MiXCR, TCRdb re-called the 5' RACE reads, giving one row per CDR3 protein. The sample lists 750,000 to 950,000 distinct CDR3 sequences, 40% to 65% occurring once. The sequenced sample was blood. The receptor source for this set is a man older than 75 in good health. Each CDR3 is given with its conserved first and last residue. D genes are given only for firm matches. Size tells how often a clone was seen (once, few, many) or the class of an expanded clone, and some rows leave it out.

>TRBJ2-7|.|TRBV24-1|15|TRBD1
CATSGLQGDWNEQYF
TGTGCCACCAGTGGTTTACAGGGGGACTGGAATGAGCAGTACTTC
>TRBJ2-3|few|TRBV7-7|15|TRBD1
CASSASGGASDTQYF
TGTGCTAGCAGCGCTTCAGGGGGCGCATCAGATACGCAGTATTTT
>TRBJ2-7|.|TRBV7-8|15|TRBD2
CASSLGAGGYNEQYF
TGTGCCAGCAGCTTAGGGGCGGGAGGTTACAATGAGCAGTACTTC
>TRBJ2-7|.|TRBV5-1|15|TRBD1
CASSGVGTGSYEQYF
TGCGCCAGCAGCGGGGTCGGGACAGGGAGTTACGAGCAGTACTTC
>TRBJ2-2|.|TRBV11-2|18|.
CASSRRGRDGENTGELFF
TGTGCCAGCAGCCGAAGGGGCAGGGACGGCGAGAACACCGGGGAGCTGTTTTTT
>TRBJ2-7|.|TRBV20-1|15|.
CSARDGVRVPTHKYF
TGCAGTGCTAGAGATGGAGTTCGGGTCCCTACCCACAAGTACTTC
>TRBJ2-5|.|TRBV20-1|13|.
CSAPGGIQETQYF
TGCAGTGCCCCTGGGGGTATACAAGAGACCCAGTACTTC
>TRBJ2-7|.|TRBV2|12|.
CASTGRSYEQYF
TGTGCCAGCACTGGTCGCTCCTACGAGCAGTACTTC
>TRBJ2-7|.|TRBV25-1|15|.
CASSGRWGSSYEQYF
TGTGCCAGCAGTGGTCGCTGGGGGAGCTCCTACGAGCAGTACTTC
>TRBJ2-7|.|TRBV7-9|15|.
CASSSPDRETYEQYF
TGTGCCAGCAGCTCCCCGGACCGGGAGACCTACGAGCAGTACTTC
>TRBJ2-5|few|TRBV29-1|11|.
CSVVGYETQYF
TGCAGCGTTGTCGGCTACGAGACCCAGTACTTC
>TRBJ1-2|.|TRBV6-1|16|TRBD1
CASSPPGQGYDYGYTF
TGTGCCAGCAGTCCTCCGGGACAGGGGTACGACTATGGCTACACCTTC
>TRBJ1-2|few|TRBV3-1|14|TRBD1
CASSQDWTGYGYTF
TGTGCCAGCAGCCAAGATTGGACAGGCTATGGCTACACCTTC
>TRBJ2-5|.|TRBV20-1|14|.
CSARDYGSQETQYF
TGCAGTGCTAGAGATTACGGCTCACAAGAGACCCAGTACTTC
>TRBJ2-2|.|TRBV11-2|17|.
CASSLSHSGEGAGELFF
TGTGCCAGCAGCTTATCCCATAGCGGTGAAGGGGCCGGGGAGCTGTTTTTT
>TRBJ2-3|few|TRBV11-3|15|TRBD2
CASSSGSYPHRYAYF
TGTGCCAGCTCTAGCGGGAGCTATCCTCACAGATACGCGTATTTT